This TCR beta chain stems from a study of blood T cell repertoires in COVID-19. Whole-study context: COVID-19 samples from acute and convalescent phases originated in the United States, Italy and Spain.

Assay: immunoSEQ multiplex PCR; the TCRdb copy retains only in-frame clones and omits some. The table includes 140,000 to 150,000 clones, less than 90% detected once. Within 2 weeks before study entry, exposed participants met a COVID-19 case. Material for sequencing was PBMCs or T cells enriched from blood (not recorded which). The source of this sequence is a woman between 45 and 60 years old who had been exposed to COVID-19.

The CDR3 DNA sequence: TGTGCCAGCAGCCCCCACTACTCTGGGGCCAACGTCCTGACTTTC. Its translation is CASSPHYSGANVLTF. The chain has TRBV9 and TRBJ2-6; D is unresolved. CDR1 is SGDLS, CDR2 YYNGEE, per germline. The CDR3 runs 15 residues. V was clipped by 4 bases and J by 0 bases, with 8 bases between them.